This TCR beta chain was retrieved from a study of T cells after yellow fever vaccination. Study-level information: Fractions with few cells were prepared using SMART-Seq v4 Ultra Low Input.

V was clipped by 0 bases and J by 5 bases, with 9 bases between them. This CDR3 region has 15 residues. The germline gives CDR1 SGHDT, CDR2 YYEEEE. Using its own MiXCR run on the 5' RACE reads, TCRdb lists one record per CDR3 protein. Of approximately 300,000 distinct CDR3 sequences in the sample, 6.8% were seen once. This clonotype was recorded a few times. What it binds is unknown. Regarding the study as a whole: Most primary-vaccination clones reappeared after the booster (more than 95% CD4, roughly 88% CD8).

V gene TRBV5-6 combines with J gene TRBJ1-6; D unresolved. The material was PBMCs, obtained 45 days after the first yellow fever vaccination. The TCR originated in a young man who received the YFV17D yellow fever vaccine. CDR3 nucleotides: TGTGCCAGCAGCTTGGGATGGATTGATAATTCACCCCTCCACTTT. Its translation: CASSLGWIDNSPLHF.